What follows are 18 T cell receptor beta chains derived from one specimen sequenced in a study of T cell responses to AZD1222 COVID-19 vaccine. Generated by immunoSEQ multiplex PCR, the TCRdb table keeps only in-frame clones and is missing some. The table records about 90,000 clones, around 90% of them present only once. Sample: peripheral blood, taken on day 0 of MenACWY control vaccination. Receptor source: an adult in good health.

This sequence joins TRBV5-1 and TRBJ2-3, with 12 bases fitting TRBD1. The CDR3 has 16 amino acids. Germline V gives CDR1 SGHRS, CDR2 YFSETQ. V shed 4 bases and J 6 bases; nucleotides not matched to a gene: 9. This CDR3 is CASSKFPGQGADTQYF. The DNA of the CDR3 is TGCGCCAGCAGCAAATTTCCGGGACAGGGGGCGGATACGCAGTATTTT.

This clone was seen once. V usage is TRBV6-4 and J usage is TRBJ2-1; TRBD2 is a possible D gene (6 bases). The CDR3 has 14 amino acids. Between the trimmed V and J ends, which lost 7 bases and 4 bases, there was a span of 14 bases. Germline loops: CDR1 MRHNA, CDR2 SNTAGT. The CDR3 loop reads CASTRGEAYNEQFF. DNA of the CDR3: TGTGCCAGCACCCGCGGGGAGGCGTACAATGAGCAGTTCTTC.

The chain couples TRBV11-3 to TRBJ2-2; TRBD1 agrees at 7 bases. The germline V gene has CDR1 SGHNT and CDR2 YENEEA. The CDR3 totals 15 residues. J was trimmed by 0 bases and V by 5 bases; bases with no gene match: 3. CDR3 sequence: CASSLGTANTGELFF. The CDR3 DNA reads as TGTGCCAGCAGCCTCGGGACAGCGAACACCGGGGAGCTGTTTTTT.

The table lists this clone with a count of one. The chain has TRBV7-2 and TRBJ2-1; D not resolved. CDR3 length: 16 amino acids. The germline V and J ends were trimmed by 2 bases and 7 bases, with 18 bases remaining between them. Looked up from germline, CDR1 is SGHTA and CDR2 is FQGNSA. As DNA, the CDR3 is TGTGCCAGCAGCTTAATTCACCAACCAGGCGTTAATGAGCAGTTCTTC. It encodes CASSLIHQPGVNEQFF.

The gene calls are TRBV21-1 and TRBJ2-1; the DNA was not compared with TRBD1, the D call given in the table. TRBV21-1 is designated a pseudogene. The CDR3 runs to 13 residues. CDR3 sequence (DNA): TGTGCCAGCAGCAAGACAGATAACAATGAGCAGTTCTTC. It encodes CASSKTDNNEQFF.

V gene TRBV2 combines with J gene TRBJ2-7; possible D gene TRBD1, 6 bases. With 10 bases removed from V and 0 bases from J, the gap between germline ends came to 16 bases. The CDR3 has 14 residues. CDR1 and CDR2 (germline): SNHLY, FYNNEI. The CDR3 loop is CATNPGTSSYEQYF. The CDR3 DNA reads TGTGCCACCAACCCCGGGACATCCTCCTACGAGCAGTACTTC.

The CDR3 coding sequence is TGTGCCAGCAGTCCCACGACAGCAAACTACGAGCAGTACTTC. Encoded protein: CASSPTTANYEQYF. The chain combines TRBV6-5 with TRBJ2-7, with D possibly being TRBD1 (5 bases). The CDR3 sequence is 14 residues long. V was cut by 5 bases and J by 3 bases, with 14 bases left in between. Per germline, CDR1 MNHEY and CDR2 SVGAGI.

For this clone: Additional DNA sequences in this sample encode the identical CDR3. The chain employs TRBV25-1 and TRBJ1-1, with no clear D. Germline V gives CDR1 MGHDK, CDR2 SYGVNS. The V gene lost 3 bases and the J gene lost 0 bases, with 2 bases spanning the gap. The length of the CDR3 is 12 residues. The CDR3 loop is CASSDLNTEAFF. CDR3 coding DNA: TGTGCCAGCAGTGACCTGAACACTGAAGCTTTCTTT.

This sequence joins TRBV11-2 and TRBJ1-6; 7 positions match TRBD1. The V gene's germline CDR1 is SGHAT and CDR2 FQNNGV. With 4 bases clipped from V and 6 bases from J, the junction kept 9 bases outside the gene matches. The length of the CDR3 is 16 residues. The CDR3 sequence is CASSSLRGSGNSPLHF. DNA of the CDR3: TGTGCCAGCAGCTCTCTCAGGGGGTCGGGTAATTCACCCCTCCACTTT.

CDR3 sequence: CASSYSIGTSGSEQYF. As DNA, the CDR3 is TGTGCCAGCAGTTACTCGATAGGGACTAGCGGGAGTGAGCAGTACTTC. The gene calls are TRBV6-6 and TRBJ2-7, with 14 bases that match TRBD2. Germline CDR1 is MNHNY and CDR2 is SVGAGI (reference sequence). V was pared by 0 bases and J by 7 bases, with 5 bases of the junction left unmatched. The CDR3 contains 16 residues.

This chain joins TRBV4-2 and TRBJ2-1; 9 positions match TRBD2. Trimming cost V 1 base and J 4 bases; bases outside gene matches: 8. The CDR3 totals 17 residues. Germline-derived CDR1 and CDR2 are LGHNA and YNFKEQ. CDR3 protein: CASSQGLAGELYNEQFF. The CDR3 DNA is TGTGCCAGCAGCCAAGGATTAGCGGGAGAGTTGTACAATGAGCAGTTCTTC.

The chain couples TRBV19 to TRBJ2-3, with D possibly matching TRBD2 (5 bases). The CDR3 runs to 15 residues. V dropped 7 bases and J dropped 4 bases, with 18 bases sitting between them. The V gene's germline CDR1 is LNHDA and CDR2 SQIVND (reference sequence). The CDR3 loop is CASNPSGWTADTQYF. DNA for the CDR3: TGTGCCAGTAACCCCTCCGGCTGGACTGCAGATACGCAGTATTTT.

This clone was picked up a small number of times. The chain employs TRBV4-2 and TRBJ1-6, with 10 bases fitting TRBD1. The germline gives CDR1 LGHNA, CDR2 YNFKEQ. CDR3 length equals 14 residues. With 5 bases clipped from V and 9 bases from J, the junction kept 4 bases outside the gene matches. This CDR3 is CASSEGQGGSPLHF. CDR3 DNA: TGTGCCAGCAGCGAAGGACAGGGGGGTTCACCCCTCCACTTT.

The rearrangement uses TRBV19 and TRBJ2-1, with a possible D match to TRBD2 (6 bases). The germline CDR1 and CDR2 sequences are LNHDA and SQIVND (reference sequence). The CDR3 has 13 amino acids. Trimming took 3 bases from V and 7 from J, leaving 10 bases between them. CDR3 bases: TGTGCCAGTAGTATTGGCGGGAATAATGAGCAGTTCTTC. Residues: CASSIGGNNEQFF.

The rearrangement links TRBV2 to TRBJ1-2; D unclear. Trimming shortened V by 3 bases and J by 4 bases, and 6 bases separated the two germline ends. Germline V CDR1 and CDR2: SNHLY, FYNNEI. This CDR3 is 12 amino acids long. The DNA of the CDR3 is TGTGCCAGCAGTGAGATTTCCTATGGCTACACCTTC. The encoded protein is CASSEISYGYTF.

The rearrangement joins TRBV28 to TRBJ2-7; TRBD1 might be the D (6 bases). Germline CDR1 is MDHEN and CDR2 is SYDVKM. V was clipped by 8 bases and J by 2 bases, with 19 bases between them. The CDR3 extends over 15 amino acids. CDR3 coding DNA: TGTGCCAGCTCTCCTGGGGGCACCTACGCCTACGAGCAGTACTTC. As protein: CASSPGGTYAYEQYF.

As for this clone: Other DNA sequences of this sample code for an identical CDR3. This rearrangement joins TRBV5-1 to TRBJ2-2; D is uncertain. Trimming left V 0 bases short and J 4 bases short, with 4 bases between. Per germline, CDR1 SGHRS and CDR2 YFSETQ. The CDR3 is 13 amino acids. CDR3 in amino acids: CASSLGGTGELFF. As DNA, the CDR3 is TGCGCCAGCAGCTTGGGGGGCACCGGGGAGCTGTTTTTT.

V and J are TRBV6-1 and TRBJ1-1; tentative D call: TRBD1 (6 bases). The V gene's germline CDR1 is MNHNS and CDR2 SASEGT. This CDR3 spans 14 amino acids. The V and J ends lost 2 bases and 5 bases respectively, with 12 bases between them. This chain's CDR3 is CASSEKRGETEAFF. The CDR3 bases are TGTGCCAGCAGTGAAAAAAGGGGGGAAACTGAAGCTTTCTTT.